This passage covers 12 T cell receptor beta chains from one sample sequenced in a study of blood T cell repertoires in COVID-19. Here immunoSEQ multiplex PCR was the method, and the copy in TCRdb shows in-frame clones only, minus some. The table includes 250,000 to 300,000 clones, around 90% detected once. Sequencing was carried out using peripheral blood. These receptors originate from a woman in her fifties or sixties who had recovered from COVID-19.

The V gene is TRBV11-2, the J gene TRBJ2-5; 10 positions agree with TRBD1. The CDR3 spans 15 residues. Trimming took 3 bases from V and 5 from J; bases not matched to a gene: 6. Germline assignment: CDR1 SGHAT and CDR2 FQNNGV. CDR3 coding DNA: TGTGCCAGCAGCTTTCCGGGACAGGGGAGGGAGACCCAGTACTTC. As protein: CASSFPGQGRETQYF.

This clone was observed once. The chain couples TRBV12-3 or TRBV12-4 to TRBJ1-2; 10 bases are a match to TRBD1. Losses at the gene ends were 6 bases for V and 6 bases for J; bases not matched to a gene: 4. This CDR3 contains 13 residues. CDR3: CASSQGTGDGYTF. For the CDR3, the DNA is TGTGCCAGCAGCCAAGGGACAGGGGATGGCTACACCTTC.

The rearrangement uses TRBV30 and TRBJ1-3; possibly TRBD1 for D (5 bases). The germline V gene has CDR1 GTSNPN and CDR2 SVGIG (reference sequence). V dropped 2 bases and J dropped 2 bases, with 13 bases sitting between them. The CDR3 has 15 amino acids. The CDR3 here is CAWSRGRRAGNTIYF. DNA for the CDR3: TGTGCCTGGAGTAGGGGTAGAAGGGCTGGAAACACCATATATTTT.

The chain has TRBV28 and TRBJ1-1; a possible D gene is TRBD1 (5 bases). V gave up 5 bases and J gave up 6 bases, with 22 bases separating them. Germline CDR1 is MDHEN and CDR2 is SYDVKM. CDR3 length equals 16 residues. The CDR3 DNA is TGTGCCAGCAGTCCCTACAGATGGGGGAGGATTCCTGAAGCTTTCTTT. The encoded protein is CASSPYRWGRIPEAFF.

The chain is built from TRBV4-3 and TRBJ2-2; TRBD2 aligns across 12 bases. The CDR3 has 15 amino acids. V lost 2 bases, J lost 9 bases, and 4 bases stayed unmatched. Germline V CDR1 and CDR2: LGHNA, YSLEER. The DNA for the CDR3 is TGCGCCAGCAGCCAATGGACTAGCGGGATTCGGGAGCTGTTTTTT. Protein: CASSQWTSGIRELFF.

The DNA of the CDR3 is TGTGCCAGCAGCTTAGCGCGGGGGACGGGCACTGAAGCTTTCTTT. Translated: CASSLARGTGTEAFF. This chain uses TRBV7-2 with TRBJ1-1; a weak D match, TRBD1 (5 bases). The CDR3 is made up of 15 amino acids. CDR1 and CDR2 from the germline V gene are SGHTA and FQGNSA. Trimming removed 0 bases from V and 4 bases from J, with 12 bases in between.

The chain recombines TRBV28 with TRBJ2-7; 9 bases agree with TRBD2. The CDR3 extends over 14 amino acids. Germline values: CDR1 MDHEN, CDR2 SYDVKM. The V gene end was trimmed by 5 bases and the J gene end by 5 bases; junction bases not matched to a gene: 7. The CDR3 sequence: CASSHSGSRNEQYF. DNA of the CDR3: TGTGCCAGCAGTCATAGCGGGAGTCGAAACGAGCAGTACTTC.

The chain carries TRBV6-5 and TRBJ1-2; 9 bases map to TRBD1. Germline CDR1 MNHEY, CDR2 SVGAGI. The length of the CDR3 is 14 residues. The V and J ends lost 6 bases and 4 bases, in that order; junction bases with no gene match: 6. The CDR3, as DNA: TGTGCCAGCAGCCGACAGGGGGTCTTCTATGGCTACACCTTC. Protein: CASSRQGVFYGYTF.

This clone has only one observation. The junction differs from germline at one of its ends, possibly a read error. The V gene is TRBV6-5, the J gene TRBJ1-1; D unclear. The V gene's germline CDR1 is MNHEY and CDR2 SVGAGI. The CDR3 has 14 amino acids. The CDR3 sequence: CASSYTPANSEAFF. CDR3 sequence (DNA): TGTGCCAGCAGTTATACTCCGGCGAACAGTGAAGCTTTCTTT.

The CDR3 here is CAISQDRFDGGANVLTF. The CDR3 coding sequence is TGTGCCATCAGTCAGGACAGATTTGACGGTGGGGCCAACGTCCTGACTTTC. J is TRBJ2-6 and V is TRBV10-3; D may be TRBD1 (6 bases). The CDR3 has 17 amino acids. The germline CDR1 and CDR2 sequences are ENHRY and SYGVKD. The germline V and J ends were trimmed by 5 bases and 3 bases, with 17 bases remaining between them.

The DNA for the CDR3 is TGCGCCAGCAGCCAACGATCTAGATCCAACACCGGGGAGCTGTTTTTT. Translation: CASSQRSRSNTGELFF. The genes are TRBV4-1 and TRBJ2-2; D is undetermined. The CDR3 sequence is 16 residues long. Germline assignment: CDR1 MGHRA and CDR2 YSYEKL. The V gene lost 2 bases and the J gene lost 2 bases, with 12 bases spanning the gap.

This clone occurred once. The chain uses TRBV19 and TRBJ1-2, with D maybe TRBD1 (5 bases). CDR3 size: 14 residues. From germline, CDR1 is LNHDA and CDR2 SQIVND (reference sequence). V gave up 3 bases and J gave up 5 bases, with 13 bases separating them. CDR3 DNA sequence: TGTGCCAGTAGTATTTCGGGGGTTACGTATGGCTACACCTTC. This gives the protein CASSISGVTYGYTF.